This entry concerns a single T cell receptor (beta chain). As yet, its antigen is unknown. This table comes from immunoSEQ multiplex PCR, and its TCRdb copy is limited to in-frame clones, with some not included. The table lists 400,000 to 500,000 clones, 89% of them singletons. This record comes from a study of Ad26.COV2.S vaccination and SARS-CoV-2 variants. The study, taken as a whole, reports: CD8+ and CD4+ T cells specific for spike reportedly responded with substantial breadth after vaccination.

The treatment was: around 19 received Ad26.COV2.S at low or high dose, single or two shots; 5 received placebo; per-sample allocation not given. Following the first vaccine or placebo injection, samples were taken on day 63. Germline CDR1 reads LGHNA; CDR2 reads YSLEER. Trimming pared 0 bases from V and 10 bases from J, leaving 18 bases between. CDR3 length equals 16 residues. The clonotype originates from a person aged 18-60 years who received the Ad26.COV2.S COVID-19 vaccine or a placebo. This sequence joins TRBV4-3 and TRBJ1-4, with a tentative D call TRBD1 (5 bases). The sample was peripheral blood, taken in a trial of Ad26.COV2.S vaccine versus placebo. This chain's CDR3 is CASSQESGTRGGKLFF. CDR3 in DNA: TGCGCCAGCAGCCAAGAATCGGGGACCCGAGGAGGAAAACTGTTTTTT.